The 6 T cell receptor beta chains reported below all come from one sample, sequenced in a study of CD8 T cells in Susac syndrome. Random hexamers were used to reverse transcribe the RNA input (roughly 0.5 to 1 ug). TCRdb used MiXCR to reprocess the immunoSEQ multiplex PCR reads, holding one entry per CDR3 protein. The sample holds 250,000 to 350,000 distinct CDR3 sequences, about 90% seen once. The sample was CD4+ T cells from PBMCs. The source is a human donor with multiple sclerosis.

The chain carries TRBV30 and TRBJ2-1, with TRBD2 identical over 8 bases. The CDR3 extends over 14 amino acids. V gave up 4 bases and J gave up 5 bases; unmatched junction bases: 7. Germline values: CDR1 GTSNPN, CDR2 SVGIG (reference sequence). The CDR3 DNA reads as TGTGCCTGGACCACGGGGGGGGTGAACAATGAGCAGTTCTTC. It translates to CAWTTGGVNNEQFF. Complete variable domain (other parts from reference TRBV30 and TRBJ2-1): SQTIHQWPATLVQPVGSPLSLECTVEGTSNPNLYWYRQAAGRGLQLLFYSVGIGQISSEVPQNLSASRPQDRQFILSSKKLLLSDSGFYLCAWTTGGVNNEQFFGPGTRLTVL.

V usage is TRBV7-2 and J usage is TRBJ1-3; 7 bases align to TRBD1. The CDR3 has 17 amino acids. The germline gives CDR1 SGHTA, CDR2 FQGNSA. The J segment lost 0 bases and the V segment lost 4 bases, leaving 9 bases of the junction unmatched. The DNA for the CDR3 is TGTGCCAGCAGCTCAGACAGGGCCCTTATCTCTGGAAACACCATATATTTT. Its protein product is CASSSDRALISGNTIYF. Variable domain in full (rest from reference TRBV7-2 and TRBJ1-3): GAGVSQSPSNKVTEKGKDVELRCDPISGHTALYWYRQSLGQGLEFLIYFQGNSAPDKSGLPSDRFSAERTGGSVSTLTIQRTQQEDSAVYLCASSSDRALISGNTIYFGEGSWLTVV.

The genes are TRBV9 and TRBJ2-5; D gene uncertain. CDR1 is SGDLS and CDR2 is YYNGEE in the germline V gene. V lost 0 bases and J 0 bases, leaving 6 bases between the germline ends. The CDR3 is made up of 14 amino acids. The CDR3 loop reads CASSVVGNQETQYF. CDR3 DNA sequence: TGTGCCAGCAGCGTAGTGGGAAACCAAGAGACCCAGTACTTC.

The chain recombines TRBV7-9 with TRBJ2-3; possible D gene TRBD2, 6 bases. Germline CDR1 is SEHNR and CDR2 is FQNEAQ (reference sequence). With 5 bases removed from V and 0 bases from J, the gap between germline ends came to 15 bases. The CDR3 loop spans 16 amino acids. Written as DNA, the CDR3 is TGTGCCAGCAGCCCCCGGACTACAGTAAGCACAGATACGCAGTATTTT. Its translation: CASSPRTTVSTDTQYF.

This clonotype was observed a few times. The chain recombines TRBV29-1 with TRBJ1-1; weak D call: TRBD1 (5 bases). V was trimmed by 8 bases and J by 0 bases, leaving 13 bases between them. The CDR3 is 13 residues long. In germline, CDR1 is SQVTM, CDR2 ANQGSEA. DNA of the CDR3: TGCAGCTGGTCCCAGGACATGAACACTGAAGCTTTCTTT. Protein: CSWSQDMNTEAFF.

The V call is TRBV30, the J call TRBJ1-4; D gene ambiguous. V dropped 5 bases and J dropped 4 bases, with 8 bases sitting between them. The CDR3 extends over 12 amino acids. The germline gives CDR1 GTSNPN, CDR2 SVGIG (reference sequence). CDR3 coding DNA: TGTGCCTGGGGCCGGATTAATGAAAAACTGTTTTTT. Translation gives CAWGRINEKLFF.